The 30 T cell receptor beta chains below all came from one sample that was sequenced in a study of T cells in Graves' hyperthyroidism and ophthalmopathy. Authors of the study amplified TCR beta CDR3 regions from RNA transcripts. The HTBI primer set was used in a first-round RT-PCR of the TCR CDR3. MiXCR, run by TCRdb on the multiplex PCR reads, gives a single entry per CDR3 protein. The data hold roughly 750,000 distinct CDR3 sequences, with roughly 17% observed a single time. The sample taken for sequencing was blood. Every receptor here comes from a man aged 18-30 years with Graves' hyperthyroidism.

The chain employs TRBV14 and TRBJ2-1; 8 bases are shared with TRBD2. Germline CDR1 is SGHDN and CDR2 is FVKESK. The CDR3 consists of 15 residues. V shed 4 bases, J shed 9 bases, and the junction held 11 bases outside the gene matches. The CDR3 DNA reads TGTGCCAGCAGCCGAGCGGGAGATTTGTTTAGTGAGCAGTTCTTC. It specifies CASSRAGDLFSEQFF. Variable domain in full (rest from reference TRBV14 and TRBJ2-1): EAGVTQFPSHSVIEKGQTVTLRCDPISGHDNLYWYRRVMGKEIKFLLHFVKESKQDESGMPNNRFLAERTGGTYSTLKVQPAELEDSGVYFCASSRAGDLFSEQFFGPGTRLTVL.

This clonotype was seen a handful of times. The chain combines TRBV5-1 with TRBJ2-1; TRBD1 is a possible D gene (5 bases). V was trimmed by 1 base and J by 0 bases, leaving 11 bases between them. The CDR3 sequence is 16 residues long. Germline loops: CDR1 SGHRS, CDR2 YFSETQ. In DNA form, the CDR3 reads TGCGCCAGCAGCTTGTTAGACAGCTTCTCCTACAATGAGCAGTTCTTC. It codes for CASSLLDSFSYNEQFF.

This clonotype has a handful of counts. The rearrangement uses TRBV27 and TRBJ2-2; 12 bases are shared with TRBD1. V lost 4 bases to trimming and J lost 7 bases; unmatched junction nucleotides: 10. In germline, CDR1 is MNHEY, CDR2 SMNVEV (reference sequence). This CDR3 has 17 residues. The CDR3 DNA follows: TGTGCCAGCAGTTCATACGCCGGGACAGGGGGCAGCGGGGAGCTGTTTTTT. Amino acid sequence: CASSSYAGTGGSGELFF.

As to this clonotype: One base away lies a much larger clone, so this may be a sequencing read error. The chain joins TRBV6-1 to TRBJ2-1, with TRBD2 identical over 9 bases. There are 15 residues in the CDR3. The germline gives CDR1 MNHNS, CDR2 SASEGT. The V and J ends lost 6 bases and 10 bases, in that order; junction bases with no gene match: 13. The CDR3 region has the DNA TGTGCCAGCAGATCCGGGACTAGCTTCGCCCACGAGCAGTTCTTC. Translating gives CASRSGTSFAHEQFF.

Many counts were recorded for this clonotype. V is TRBV12-3 or TRBV12-4 and J is TRBJ2-3, with unresolved D. V was cut by 6 bases and J by 0 bases, with 13 bases left in between. The CDR3 is 15 amino acids. CDR3 in amino acids: CASRLSTASTDTQYF. The DNA for the CDR3 is TGTGCCAGCAGGCTTAGCACCGCTAGCACAGATACGCAGTATTTT.

This clonotype was seen many times. This chain joins TRBV9 and TRBJ2-3, with unresolved D. The CDR3 is 12 residues long. Germline V lookup: CDR1 SGDLS, CDR2 YYNGEE. V lost 3 bases, J lost 4 bases, and 6 bases lay in between. The CDR3 region has the DNA TGTGCCAGCAGCGCAGGCGCAGATACGCAGTATTTT. Protein: CASSAGADTQYF.

This clonotype was observed a few times. The J gene is TRBJ2-1, the V gene TRBV20-1; D gene unclear. Germline CDR1 and CDR2: DFQATT and SNEGSKA (reference sequence). The CDR3 consists of 14 residues. Trimming took off 0 bases at V and 0 bases at J, with 6 bases between the two ends. The CDR3 DNA sequence: TGCAGTGCTAGAGACGGCCCCTCCTACAATGAGCAGTTCTTC. Residues: CSARDGPSYNEQFF.

This clonotype showed up just a few times. The chain has TRBV20-1 and TRBJ2-7, with D possibly TRBD1 on 5 matching bases. The V end lost 6 bases, the J end lost 3 bases, and 21 bases lay between the germline ends. The CDR3 has 15 amino acids. Germline V gene lookup returns CDR1 DFQATT and CDR2 SNEGSKA (reference sequence). The DNA of the CDR3 is TGCAGTGCCGTCGACAGCTTCTCTCCTAGCTACGAGCAGTACTTC. Protein: CSAVDSFSPSYEQYF.

This chain joins TRBV12-3 or TRBV12-4 and TRBJ1-2; D not resolved. The CDR3 totals 16 residues. Between the trimmed V and J ends, which lost 6 bases and 0 bases, there was a span of 17 bases. CDR3 nucleotide sequence: TGTGCCAGCAGCGCCGGGGTTGGGAGCGCTAACTATGGCTACACCTTC. Residues: CASSAGVGSANYGYTF.

This sequence joins TRBV6-2 or TRBV6-3 and TRBJ2-7, with 13 bases matching TRBD2. This CDR3 region has 15 residues. Germline V CDR1 and CDR2: MNHEY, SVGEGT. Losses at the gene ends were 5 bases for V and 5 bases for J; bases not matched to a gene: 6. CDR3 residues: CASSLRTSGGNEQYF. The CDR3 DNA sequence: TGTGCCAGCAGTCTTAGGACTAGCGGGGGCAACGAGCAGTACTTC.

This clonotype has a handful of counts. The chain employs TRBV5-1 and TRBJ1-2, with D uncertain. Per germline, CDR1 SGHRS and CDR2 YFSETQ. V lost 0 bases and J lost 1, with 4 bases in between. The CDR3 contains 13 residues. In DNA, the CDR3 is TGCGCCAGCAGCTTGGCTCATAACTATGGCTACACCTTC. Its protein product is CASSLAHNYGYTF.

A remark on this clonotype: This may be a read error: a much more frequent sequence differs by one nucleotide. The genes are TRBV7-9 and TRBJ2-3; a possible D gene is TRBD1 (5 bases). Germline CDR1 SEHNR, CDR2 FQNEAQ (reference sequence). The ends were cut back, 5 bases at V and 2 bases at J, with 20 bases in the middle. The CDR3 has 17 amino acids. Written as DNA, the CDR3 is TGTGCCAGCAGCAGAGGCAGGGCCGGGCCCACCACAGATACGCAGTATTTT. Translating gives CASSRGRAGPTTDTQYF.

At least ten counts were recorded for this clonotype. The J gene is TRBJ2-1, the V gene TRBV2; TRBD1 might be the D (7 bases). V was cut by 9 bases and J by 0 bases, with 21 bases left in between. The CDR3 is 17 residues long. CDR1 is SNHLY, CDR2 FYNNEI, per germline. The CDR3 region has the DNA TGTGCCAGACAGGGGCAAGCGGGTTGGGGCTCCTACAATGAGCAGTTCTTC. It encodes CARQGQAGWGSYNEQFF.

This clonotype was recorded at least ten times. V is TRBV11-2 and J is TRBJ2-7; tentatively, D is TRBD1 (5 bases). The CDR3 is 15 residues long. V shed 0 bases and J shed 2 bases, with 11 bases lying between them. Germline V gives CDR1 SGHAT, CDR2 FQNNGV. The CDR3 bases are TGTGCCAGCAGCTTAGACAGGGCCCCACCCTACGAGCAGTACTTC. This encodes CASSLDRAPPYEQYF. Drawing the rest from reference TRBV11-2 and TRBJ2-7, the complete variable domain is EAGVAQSPRYKIIEKRQSVAFWCNPISGHATLYWYQQILGQGPKLLIQFQNNGVVDDSQLPKDRFSAERLKGVDSTLKIQPAKLEDSAVYLCASSLDRAPPYEQYFGPGTRLTVT.

This clonotype was counted a few times. This chain links TRBV7-9 with TRBJ2-1, with 7 bases aligning to TRBD2. There are 15 residues in the CDR3. The V segment lost 4 bases and the J segment 5 bases; nucleotides outside the gene matches: 8. Germline V gene lookup returns CDR1 SEHNR and CDR2 FQNEAQ (reference sequence). The CDR3 DNA reads TGTGCCAGCAGCTCTCGGACTAGTGGGGACAATGAGCAGTTCTTC. Encoded protein: CASSSRTSGDNEQFF.

This clonotype was recorded at least ten times. The V call is TRBV28, the J call TRBJ2-4, with D perhaps TRBD2 (5 bases). This CDR3 has 18 residues. Per germline, CDR1 MDHEN and CDR2 SYDVKM. The V gene lost 4 bases and the J gene lost 0 bases, with 19 bases spanning the gap. CDR3: CASSSNPLLGLAKNIQYF. DNA of the CDR3: TGTGCCAGCAGTTCCAACCCCCTACTAGGACTAGCCAAAAACATTCAGTACTTC.

This clonotype has a count of ten or more. The chain joins TRBV7-8 to TRBJ1-2; 7 nucleotides agree with TRBD1. Germline lookup yields CDR1 SGHVS and CDR2 FQNEAQ. V dropped 6 bases and J dropped 8; count of bases not matched to a gene: 6. CDR3 length: 12 amino acids. CDR3 amino acids: CASSPGGDGYTF. The CDR3, as DNA: TGTGCCAGCAGTCCAGGGGGGGACGGCTACACCTTC. Looking up the rest from reference TRBV7-8 and TRBJ1-2 gives the full variable domain: GAGVSQSPRYKVAKRGQDVALRCDPISGHVSLFWYQQALGQGPEFLTYFQNEAQLDKSGLPSDRFFAERPEGSVSTLKIQRTQQEDSAVYLCASSPGGDGYTFGSGTRLTVV.

The sample holds many counts of this clonotype. This chain links TRBV3-1 with TRBJ2-5; 13 bases agree with TRBD2. Germline CDR1 LGHDT, CDR2 YNNKEL (reference sequence). J was trimmed by 5 bases and V by 0 bases; bases with no gene match: 12. The CDR3 contains 19 residues. CDR3 nucleotides: TGTGCCAGCAGCCAAGATCGGGGGACTAGCGGGAATGGAATGGAGACCCAGTACTTC. This codes for CASSQDRGTSGNGMETQYF.

This clonotype was observed many times. The chain uses TRBV27 and TRBJ1-1; 8 bases are a match to TRBD1. Germline values: CDR1 MNHEY, CDR2 SMNVEV (reference sequence). V was pared by 4 bases and J by 5 bases, with 9 bases of the junction left unmatched. The CDR3 covers 15 residues. CDR3 region: CASSSDREGKTEAFF. Written as DNA, the CDR3 is TGTGCCAGCAGTTCGGACAGGGAGGGAAAGACTGAAGCTTTCTTT.

This clonotype was seen a handful of times. The chain links TRBV5-1 to TRBJ2-3; 8 bases agree with TRBD2. In germline, CDR1 is SGHRS, CDR2 YFSETQ. Germline trimming cut 5 bases from V and 4 bases from J; bases unmatched to any gene: 3. CDR3 size: 13 residues. CDR3 DNA: TGCGCCAGCAGGAAACTAGCGGCAGATACGCAGTATTTT. Translating it yields CASRKLAADTQYF. The whole variable domain, remainder taken from reference TRBV5-1 and TRBJ2-3, is KAGVTQTPRYLIKTRGQQVTLSCSPISGHRSVSWYQQTPGQGLQFLFEYFSETQRNKGNFPGRFSGRQFSNSRSEMNVSTLELGDSALYLCASRKLAADTQYFGPGTRLTVL.

The rearrangement uses TRBV4-2 and TRBJ2-1; possibly TRBD1 for D (5 bases). Germline V lookup: CDR1 LGHNA, CDR2 YNFKEQ. The V end lost 2 bases, the J end lost 0 bases, and 14 bases lay between the germline ends. This CDR3 is built from 17 residues. Here the CDR3 reads CASSQRSQGISYNEQFF. The CDR3 DNA is TGTGCCAGCAGCCAAAGGTCCCAGGGCATCTCCTACAATGAGCAGTTCTTC.

This clonotype was detected many times. The chain uses TRBV12-5 and TRBJ2-3, with D perhaps matching TRBD1 (5 bases). Germline CDR1 reads LGHNT; CDR2 reads FRNRAP. This CDR3 contains 13 residues. V was pared by 4 bases and J by 8 bases, with 13 bases between. The DNA for the CDR3 is TGTGCTAGTGGTTCGGATGCTCAGGGTACGCAGTATTTT. Translated: CASGSDAQGTQYF.

This clonotype was detected ten times or more. This chain's CDR3 is CSALGREKLFF. The DNA for the CDR3 is TGCAGTGCTTTGGGGCGAGAAAAACTGTTTTTT. The chain recombines TRBV20-1 with TRBJ1-4; tentatively, D is TRBD1 (5 bases). The CDR3 length is 11 residues. Germline lookup yields CDR1 DFQATT and CDR2 SNEGSKA (reference sequence). V was cut by 5 bases and J by 8 bases, with 9 bases left in between.

The rearrangement joins TRBV3-1 to TRBJ2-7; 8 bases line up with TRBD2. Germline V gene sequence: CDR1 LGHDT, CDR2 YNNKEL (reference sequence). The CDR3 has 14 amino acids. The J segment lost 7 bases and the V segment lost 6 bases, leaving 11 bases of the junction unmatched. The CDR3 reads CASSPGGGPGEQYF. DNA of the CDR3: TGTGCCAGCAGTCCCGGGGGGGGACCTGGAGAGCAGTACTTC.

This clonotype was detected many times. The CDR3 nucleotides read TGTGCCAGCAGCGAAGCCCTGGGGGGGGACGAGCAGTACTTC. Protein product: CASSEALGGDEQYF. V is TRBV6-2 or TRBV6-3 and J is TRBJ2-7; 7 bases agree with TRBD2. V gave up 6 bases and J gave up 5 bases; unmatched junction bases: 10. CDR3 size: 14 residues. CDR1 is MNHEY and CDR2 is SVGEGT in the germline V gene.

This sequence joins TRBV10-3 and TRBJ1-1; TRBD1 might be the D (6 bases). CDR1 and CDR2 from the germline V gene are ENHRY and SYGVKD. The CDR3 is 12 residues long. Between the trimmed V and J ends, which lost 10 bases and 3 bases, there was a span of 12 bases. The CDR3 DNA sequence: TGTGCCACCCGGGACACGGACACTGAAGCTTTCTTT. Its translation: CATRDTDTEAFF.

A few counts support this clonotype. J is TRBJ1-4 and V is TRBV20-1; weak D call: TRBD1 (5 bases). The CDR3 contains 14 residues. Germline V gives CDR1 DFQATT, CDR2 SNEGSKA (reference sequence). Trimming took off 0 bases at V and 6 bases at J, with 11 bases between the two ends. CDR3 DNA: TGCAGTGCTAGAGATCGCGGGGGGGATGAAAAACTGTTTTTT. Translated, it gives CSARDRGGDEKLFF.

This clonotype was seen a handful of times. V gene TRBV7-6 combines with J gene TRBJ2-1, with 9 bases aligning to TRBD2. This CDR3 spans 16 amino acids. Losses at the gene ends were 4 bases for V and 4 bases for J; bases not matched to a gene: 8. Germline CDR1 SGHVS, CDR2 FNYEAQ. The CDR3 is CASSSPLAGLYNEQFF. DNA of the CDR3: TGTGCCAGCAGCTCCCCCCTAGCGGGACTATACAATGAGCAGTTCTTC.

This clonotype was seen a single time. This may be a read error, as it is one base from a much larger clone. The genes are TRBV30 and TRBJ2-5; D is unclear. The CDR3 consists of 11 residues. Per the germline V gene, CDR1 is GTSNPN and CDR2 is SVGIG (reference sequence). CDR3 nucleotides: TGTGCCTGGACAGAGGAAGAGATCCAGTACTTC. Its translation is CAWTEEEIQYF. Together with reference TRBV30 and TRBJ2-5, the CDR3 gives the full variable domain: SQTIHQWPATLVQPVGSPLSLECTVEGTSNPNLYWYRQAAGRGLQLLFYSVGIGQISSEVPQNLSASRPQDRQFILSSKKLLLSDSGFYLCAWTEEEIQYFGPGTRLLVL.

This clonotype was observed many times. The CDR3 sequence: CASSLVLAGAGEQYF. The CDR3 DNA reads TGTGCCAGCAGCTTAGTACTAGCGGGAGCCGGTGAGCAGTACTTC. The chain joins TRBV7-3 to TRBJ2-7; 11 bases align to TRBD2. From germline, CDR1 is SGHTA and CDR2 FQGTGA. V lost 2 bases and J lost 7; bases outside the gene matches: 7. The CDR3 spans 15 residues.